The sequence of this T cell receptor beta chain was determined in a study of regulatory T cells in long-lasting Graves disease. About this clonotype: The antigen is undetermined.

The time point is: newly diagnosed GD, antithyroid drugs for less than 3 months. PBMC RNA was the source of the TCR library. Study outcomes and limitations: It was in persistent disease that TRBV28, TRBJ1-2 and TRBJ2-5 were favored. The researchers studied only peripheral blood, not thyroid tissue.

To make TCR beta libraries, researchers used iRepertoire HTBI primers and Arm-PCR of CDR3 regions. TCRdb re-analysed the multiplex PCR reads in MiXCR, keeping a single row per CDR3 protein. The sample lists roughly 430,000 distinct CDR3 sequences, about a sixth occurring once. The CDR3 consists of 16 residues. In germline, CDR1 is MNHEY, CDR2 SVGEGT. The J segment lost 4 bases and the V segment lost 5 bases, leaving 7 bases of the junction unmatched. The same data also contributed to another study, on T cells in Graves' hyperthyroidism and ophthalmopathy.

V usage is TRBV6-2 or TRBV6-3 and J usage is TRBJ2-3, with 12 bases that match TRBD2. This receptor was identified in a woman in her 30s with Graves disease. Sequencing was performed on peripheral blood mononuclear cells (PBMCs), taken at new diagnosis, from a patient treated with antithyroid drugs. In nucleotides, the CDR3 is TGTGCCAGCAGTCCGACTAGCGGGAGTTTGGCAGATACGCAGTATTTT. It translates to CASSPTSGSLADTQYF.